The subject of this entry is one TCR beta chain. The data were obtained in a study of CD8 T cells in Susac syndrome. CD8+ and CD4+ T cells from blood underwent TCR beta sequencing, which was carried out in a high-throughput format. A quantity of about 0.45 to 1 ug RNA underwent reverse transcription using random hexamers. TCRdb called the immunoSEQ multiplex PCR reads again in MiXCR, with one record for every CDR3 protein. The sample yields about 100,000 distinct CDR3 sequences, 95% seen once. Germline-derived CDR1 and CDR2 are SEHNR and FQNEAQ (reference sequence). The CDR3 extends over 16 amino acids. V shed 5 bases and J 2 bases; nucleotides not matched to a gene: 7.

The sample consisted of CD8+ T cells from PBMCs. The clonotype comes from a human donor with Susac syndrome. The rearrangement uses TRBV7-9 and TRBJ2-2; 8 positions agree with TRBD1. CDR3 loop: CASSNLGQENTGELFF. CDR3 coding DNA: TGTGCCAGCAGCAACTTGGGACAGGAAAACACCGGGGAGCTGTTTTTT.